Following are 29 T cell receptor beta chains from one sample sequenced in a study of STAT5B mutations in CD4+ large granular lymphocyte leukemia. Clones were sequenced by immunoSEQ multiplex PCR, and TCRdb holds only the in-frame ones, with some missing. The sample includes around 33,000 clones, around 81% of them seen just once. The sequencing sample was made of CD4+ T cells from blood buffy coats. The receptors originated from a human donor in good health.

The CDR3 loop reads CASSIRLAGEREQFF. The CDR3 DNA reads as TGTGCCAGTAGTATAAGACTAGCGGGAGAGCGCGAGCAGTTCTTC. V usage is TRBV19 and J usage is TRBJ2-1, with 12 nucleotides matching TRBD2. V shed 2 bases, J shed 10 bases, and the junction held 6 bases outside the gene matches. Germline V CDR1 and CDR2: LNHDA, SQIVND (reference sequence). CDR3 length: 15 residues.

V and J are TRBV18 and TRBJ2-7, with 8 positions matching TRBD1. Trimming removed 6 bases from V and 3 bases from J; junction bases left unmatched: 10. The CDR3 has 15 residues. Per the germline V gene, CDR1 is KGHSH and CDR2 is LQKENI. The CDR3 DNA reads TGTGCCAGCTCCCCTAGGACAGGGAAAAACTACGAGCAGTACTTC. It encodes CASSPRTGKNYEQYF.

The V gene is TRBV9, the J gene TRBJ2-5; no firm D call. Between the trimmed V and J ends, which lost 3 bases and 5 bases, there was a span of 11 bases. The CDR3 spans 13 residues. Germline V gene data show CDR1 as SGDLS and CDR2 as YYNGEE. The CDR3 nucleotides are TGTGCCAGCAGCGCTAATATTTACGAGACCCAGTACTTC. Encoded protein: CASSANIYETQYF.

The chain employs TRBV7-3 and TRBJ2-2, with D maybe TRBD1 (6 bases). The CDR3 contains 16 residues. With 0 bases removed from V and 2 bases from J, the gap between germline ends came to 10 bases. Germline V CDR1 and CDR2: SGHTA, FQGTGA. The CDR3 loop is CASSLTPRGNTGELFF. The CDR3 DNA is TGTGCCAGCAGCTTAACGCCCAGGGGCAACACCGGGGAGCTGTTTTTT.

The chain uses TRBV10-3 and TRBJ1-1, with D unresolved. The CDR3 sequence is 16 residues long. Germline CDR1 reads ENHRY; CDR2 reads SYGVKD. Deletions cut 0 bases from V and 0 bases from J, with 11 bases between. CDR3 coding DNA: TGTGCCATCAGTGAGTCATTCGCCCTCATGAACACTGAAGCTTTCTTT. This codes for CAISESFALMNTEAFF.

The chain couples TRBV28 to TRBJ1-2, with no clear D. There are 12 residues in the CDR3. V was shortened by 3 bases and J by 3 bases, with 5 bases between the two germline ends. CDR1 and CDR2 from the germline V gene are MDHEN and SYDVKM. The CDR3, as DNA: TGTGCCAGCAGTTTGGGCGACTATGGCTACACCTTC. This codes for CASSLGDYGYTF.

The CDR3 region is CASSPAGDHSPLHF. CDR3 nucleotide sequence: TGCGCCAGCAGCCCGGCAGGGGACCATTCACCCCTCCACTTT. The genes are TRBV5-1 and TRBJ1-6, with D perhaps TRBD1 (6 bases). Trimming removed 4 bases from V and 8 bases from J, with 13 bases in between. CDR3 length: 14 residues. Germline V gene sequence: CDR1 SGHRS, CDR2 YFSETQ.

The chain combines TRBV7-3 with TRBJ2-3, with TRBD1 matching over 7 bases. The CDR3 consists of 15 residues. Looked up from germline, CDR1 is SGHTA and CDR2 is FQGTGA. The ends lost 3 bases at V and 1 base at J; junction bases unmatched: 4. The CDR3 sequence is CASSFTGDRTDTQYF. The CDR3 DNA reads TGTGCCAGCAGCTTTACAGGGGACCGCACAGATACGCAGTATTTT.

The chain has TRBV14 and TRBJ2-7; D may be TRBD1 (5 bases). Germline lookup yields CDR1 SGHDN and CDR2 FVKESK. V lost 5 bases and J lost 4, with 9 bases in between. This CDR3 spans 12 amino acids. The CDR3 DNA sequence: TGTGCCAGCAGCACCACAGGATACGAGCAGTACTTC. Protein product: CASSTTGYEQYF.

This chain connects TRBV19 to TRBJ1-1, with 8 bases identical to TRBD1. Per the germline V gene, CDR1 is LNHDA and CDR2 is SQIVND (reference sequence). The V gene end was trimmed by 3 bases and the J gene end by 0 bases; junction bases not matched to a gene: 6. The CDR3 loop spans 16 amino acids. CDR3 nucleotides: TGTGCCAGTAGTATCCGGACAGGGCTCATGAACACTGAAGCTTTCTTT. Its translation is CASSIRTGLMNTEAFF.

V is TRBV11-2 and J is TRBJ1-1; D is perhaps TRBD1 (6 bases). Germline V lookup: CDR1 SGHAT, CDR2 FQNNGV. V lost 1 base to trimming and J lost 11 bases, with 17 bases between them. The CDR3 is 14 amino acids. The CDR3 DNA sequence: TGTGCCAGCAGCTTAGTCTCGACAGGTGGCTGGGCTTTCTTT. Protein sequence: CASSLVSTGGWAFF.

The rearrangement uses TRBV28 and TRBJ2-3, with D unclear. V lost 7 bases, J lost 2 bases, and 19 bases lay in between. CDR1 and CDR2 from the germline V gene are MDHEN and SYDVKM. This CDR3 comprises 16 residues. The CDR3 is CASIPRPLDFTDTQYF. The CDR3, as DNA: TGTGCCAGCATCCCTCGCCCTCTAGACTTCACAGATACGCAGTATTTT.

The rearrangement links TRBV5-1 to TRBJ2-3; D uncertain. This CDR3 comprises 14 residues. Germline loops: CDR1 SGHRS, CDR2 YFSETQ. Trimming removed 0 bases at V and 6 bases at J, with 11 bases between. CDR3 in amino acids: CASSLARLGDTQYF. The CDR3 DNA reads TGCGCCAGCAGCTTGGCACGCTTAGGGGATACGCAGTATTTT.

The genes are TRBV25-1 and TRBJ2-3; 9 bases agree with TRBD1. The CDR3 runs to 16 residues. Germline V lookup: CDR1 MGHDK, CDR2 SYGVNS. The V and J ends lost 1 base and 2 bases, in that order; junction bases with no gene match: 4. The CDR3: CASSESGQGVTDTQYF. The CDR3 DNA is TGTGCCAGCAGTGAATCGGGACAGGGAGTCACAGATACGCAGTATTTT.

This clone was detected only once. The chain is built from TRBV18 and TRBJ2-5; TRBD1 might be the D (6 bases). The length of the CDR3 is 15 residues. Germline V gene lookup returns CDR1 KGHSH and CDR2 LQKENI. Trimming took 2 bases from V and 1 from J, leaving 11 bases between them. The CDR3 coding sequence is TGTGCCAGCTCACCAGTAGGGGGACCCCAAGAGACCCAGTACTTC. It encodes CASSPVGGPQETQYF.

The chain has TRBV28 and TRBJ1-2; D unclear. Germline V gene data show CDR1 as MDHEN and CDR2 as SYDVKM. This CDR3 is built from 12 residues. V lost 3 bases and J lost 6, with 8 bases in between. In nucleotides, the CDR3 is TGTGCCAGCAGTTTGGGCACCCATGGCTACACCTTC. It specifies CASSLGTHGYTF.

The V call is TRBV15, the J call TRBJ1-1, with D perhaps matching TRBD1 (5 bases). The V and J ends lost 6 bases and 3 bases respectively, with 26 bases between them. The CDR3 is 18 residues long. Germline lookup yields CDR1 LNHNV and CDR2 YYDKDF (reference sequence). The CDR3 DNA follows: TGTGCCACCAGTGGGCCTACGAGGGGCCGTAGAAGAGACACTGAAGCTTTCTTT. It specifies CATSGPTRGRRRDTEAFF.

V is TRBV5-5 and J is TRBJ1-4, with D possibly matching TRBD1 (6 bases). Looked up from germline, CDR1 is SGHKS and CDR2 is YYEKEE (reference sequence). The CDR3 spans 15 residues. V was clipped by 4 bases and J by 5 bases, with 15 bases between them. This CDR3 reads CASSIITGTNEKLFF. The CDR3, as DNA: TGTGCCAGCAGCATAATCACAGGGACCAATGAAAAACTGTTTTTT.

The V call is TRBV19, the J call TRBJ1-5; no definite D call. Germline V CDR1 and CDR2: LNHDA, SQIVND (reference sequence). This CDR3 contains 17 residues. V was clipped by 5 bases and J by 1 base, with 18 bases between them. CDR3 protein: CASSRPRPGGSNQPQHF. The CDR3 bases are TGTGCCAGTAGTCGCCCCCGTCCGGGCGGGAGCAATCAGCCCCAGCATTTT.

This chain links TRBV6-6 with TRBJ2-1; D might be TRBD1 (6 bases). This CDR3 has 15 residues. The germline CDR1 and CDR2 sequences are MNHNY and SVGAGI (reference sequence). With 0 bases removed from V and 5 bases from J, the gap between germline ends came to 11 bases. CDR3 protein: CASSYSGTPNNEQFF. The CDR3 DNA sequence: TGTGCCAGCAGTTACTCGGGGACACCCAACAATGAGCAGTTCTTC.

The chain employs TRBV10-1 and TRBJ2-1; TRBD2 aligns across 7 bases. The CDR3 extends over 17 amino acids. The germline gives CDR1 WNHNN, CDR2 SYGVQD (reference sequence). V was clipped by 6 bases and J by 6 bases; unmatched bases: 17. CDR3 sequence: CASSNHRDWEGPNEQFF. CDR3 bases: TGCGCCAGCAGCAACCACCGGGACTGGGAGGGCCCCAATGAGCAGTTCTTC.

V is TRBV10-3 and J is TRBJ2-2; D might be TRBD2 (5 bases). Germline V lookup: CDR1 ENHRY, CDR2 SYGVKD. The V end was cut by 4 bases, the J end by 3 bases, with 9 bases between. The CDR3 loop spans 14 amino acids. This CDR3 is CAISGREHTGELFF. In nucleotides, the CDR3 is TGTGCCATCAGTGGAAGGGAGCACACCGGGGAGCTGTTTTTT.

The V and J genes are TRBV19 and TRBJ1-2; D gene uncertain. Germline V CDR1 and CDR2: LNHDA, SQIVND (reference sequence). This CDR3 comprises 12 residues. The ends were cut back, 4 bases at V and 4 bases at J, with 7 bases in the middle. The CDR3 is CASSTRLYGYTF. In DNA form, the CDR3 reads TGTGCCAGTAGTACCAGACTCTATGGCTACACCTTC.

V is TRBV6-6 and J is TRBJ2-7; TRBD2 is a possible D gene (5 bases). Germline V gene data show CDR1 as MNHNY and CDR2 as SVGAGI (reference sequence). Deletions cut 0 bases from V and 0 bases from J, with 9 bases between. The length of the CDR3 is 15 residues. The CDR3 spells CASSYSRLASYEQYF. The CDR3 nucleotides are TGTGCCAGCAGTTACTCCCGGCTAGCCTCCTACGAGCAGTACTTC.

DNA for the CDR3: TGTGCCAGCAGCGTTCAAGGAGGGCAGGGAGCCGGGGAGCTGTTTTTT. As protein: CASSVQGGQGAGELFF. The rearrangement links TRBV9 to TRBJ2-2, with D tentatively TRBD2 (6 bases). The CDR3 loop spans 16 amino acids. Germline loops: CDR1 SGDLS, CDR2 YYNGEE. The V and J ends lost 2 bases and 6 bases respectively, with 17 bases between them.

This chain connects TRBV28 to TRBJ1-1, with D hard to call. Per germline, CDR1 MDHEN and CDR2 SYDVKM. Trimming cost V 7 bases and J 0 bases, with 9 bases left between them. The CDR3 has 13 residues. CDR3 sequence: CASNTILNTEAFF. Written as DNA, the CDR3 is TGTGCCAGCAACACCATTCTGAACACTGAAGCTTTCTTT.

The chain couples TRBV15 to TRBJ2-1; 8 bases are shared with TRBD1. V lost 1 base to trimming and J lost 1 base; unmatched junction nucleotides: 0. There are 15 residues in the CDR3. Germline CDR1 LNHNV, CDR2 YYDKDF (reference sequence). The CDR3 DNA is TGTGCCACCAGCAGAGGGACAGGGTCCTACAATGAGCAGTTCTTC. Translating it yields CATSRGTGSYNEQFF.

The CDR3 region is CASSEWAGNTDTQYF. The CDR3 DNA is TGTGCCAGCAGTGAATGGGCCGGGAACACAGATACGCAGTATTTT. The chain carries TRBV6-1 and TRBJ2-3; a weak D match, TRBD2 (5 bases). CDR3 length equals 15 residues. Germline values: CDR1 MNHNS, CDR2 SASEGT. V was clipped by 2 bases and J by 2 bases, with 11 bases between them.

The J gene is TRBJ2-3, the V gene TRBV5-1, with TRBD2 identical over 8 bases. The V segment lost 5 bases and the J segment 4 bases; nucleotides outside the gene matches: 6. Germline CDR1 SGHRS, CDR2 YFSETQ. The CDR3 is 14 residues long. Here the CDR3 reads CASRLLAGPDTQYF. As DNA, the CDR3 is TGCGCCAGCAGGCTGCTAGCGGGCCCAGATACGCAGTATTTT.